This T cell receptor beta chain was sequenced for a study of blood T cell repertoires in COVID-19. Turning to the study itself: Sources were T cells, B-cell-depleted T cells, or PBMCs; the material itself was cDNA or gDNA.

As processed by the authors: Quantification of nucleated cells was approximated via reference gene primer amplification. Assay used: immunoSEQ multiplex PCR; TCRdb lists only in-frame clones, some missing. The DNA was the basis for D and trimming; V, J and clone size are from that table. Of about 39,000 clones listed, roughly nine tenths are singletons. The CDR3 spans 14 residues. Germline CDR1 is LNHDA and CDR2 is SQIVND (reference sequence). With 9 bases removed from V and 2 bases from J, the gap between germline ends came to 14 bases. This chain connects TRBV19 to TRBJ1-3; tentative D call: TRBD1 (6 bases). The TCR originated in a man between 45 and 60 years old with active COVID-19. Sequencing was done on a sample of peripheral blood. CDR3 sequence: CASQRGGPGNTIYF. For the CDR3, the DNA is TGTGCCAGCCAGAGGGGGGGACCTGGAAACACCATATATTTT.